This T cell receptor (beta chain) was identified in a study of cytomegalovirus exposure and HLA in healthy donors. The primer mix had 60 Vbeta and 13 Jbeta primers. Data came from immunoSEQ multiplex PCR; TCRdb stores just in-frame clones and leaves some out. Found here are around 150,000 clones, around 80% of them singletons; the top ten hold approximately 14%. V was shortened by 6 bases and J by 5 bases, with 25 bases between the two germline ends. This CDR3 is built from 17 residues. Per germline, CDR1 MNHEY and CDR2 SMNVEV (reference sequence). This chain joins TRBV27 and TRBJ1-1; D might be TRBD1 (6 bases). The sequencing sample was made of PBMCs. This sequence was found in a woman aged 35 to 49 in good health and CMV-seronegative. The CDR3 DNA sequence: TGTGCCAGCAGACCAAGCAGGTGGGGGCAGGGAAAAACTGAAGCTTTCTTT. The encoded protein is CASRPSRWGQGKTEAFF.